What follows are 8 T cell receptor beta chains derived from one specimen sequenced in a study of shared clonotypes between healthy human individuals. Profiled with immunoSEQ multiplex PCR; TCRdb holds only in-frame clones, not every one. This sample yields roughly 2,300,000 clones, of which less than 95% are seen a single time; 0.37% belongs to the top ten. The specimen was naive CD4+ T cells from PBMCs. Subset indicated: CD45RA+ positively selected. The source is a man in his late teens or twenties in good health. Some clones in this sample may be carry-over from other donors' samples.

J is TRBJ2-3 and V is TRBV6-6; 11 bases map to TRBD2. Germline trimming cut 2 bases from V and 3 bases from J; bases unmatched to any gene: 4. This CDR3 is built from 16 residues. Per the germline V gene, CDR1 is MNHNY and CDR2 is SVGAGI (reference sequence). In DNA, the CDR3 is TGTGCCAGCAGTTACCACTCTAGCGGGAGGACAGATACGCAGTATTTT. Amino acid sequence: CASSYHSSGRTDTQYF.

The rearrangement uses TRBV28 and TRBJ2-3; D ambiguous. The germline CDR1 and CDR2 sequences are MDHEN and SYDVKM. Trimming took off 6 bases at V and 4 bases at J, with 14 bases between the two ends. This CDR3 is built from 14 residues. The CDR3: CASRRMGLADTQYF. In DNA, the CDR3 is TGTGCCAGCAGGAGGATGGGTTTGGCAGATACGCAGTATTTT.

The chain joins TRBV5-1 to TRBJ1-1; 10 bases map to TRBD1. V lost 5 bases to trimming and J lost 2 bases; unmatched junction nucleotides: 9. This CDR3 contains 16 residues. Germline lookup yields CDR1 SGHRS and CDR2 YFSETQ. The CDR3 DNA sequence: TGCGCCAGCAGTAGGGGGACAGGGGATGGAAACACTGAAGCTTTCTTT. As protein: CASSRGTGDGNTEAFF. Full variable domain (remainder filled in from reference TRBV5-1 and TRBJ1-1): KAGVTQTPRYLIKTRGQQVTLSCSPISGHRSVSWYQQTPGQGLQFLFEYFSETQRNKGNFPGRFSGRQFSNSRSEMNVSTLELGDSALYLCASSRGTGDGNTEAFFGQGTRLTVV.

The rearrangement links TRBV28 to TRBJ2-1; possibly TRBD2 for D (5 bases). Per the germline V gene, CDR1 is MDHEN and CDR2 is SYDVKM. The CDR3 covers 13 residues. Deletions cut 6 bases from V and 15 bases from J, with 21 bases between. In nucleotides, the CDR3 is TGTGCCAGCAGCCCGGAGGTTCTGACACGTCCGTTCTTC. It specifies CASSPEVLTRPFF.

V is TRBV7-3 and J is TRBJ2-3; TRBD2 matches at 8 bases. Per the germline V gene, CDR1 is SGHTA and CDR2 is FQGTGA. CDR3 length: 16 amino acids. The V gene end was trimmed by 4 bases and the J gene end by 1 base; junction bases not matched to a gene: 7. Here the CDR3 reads CASSSQTGGGTDTQYF. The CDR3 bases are TGTGCCAGCAGCTCGCAAACGGGAGGGGGCACAGATACGCAGTATTTT.

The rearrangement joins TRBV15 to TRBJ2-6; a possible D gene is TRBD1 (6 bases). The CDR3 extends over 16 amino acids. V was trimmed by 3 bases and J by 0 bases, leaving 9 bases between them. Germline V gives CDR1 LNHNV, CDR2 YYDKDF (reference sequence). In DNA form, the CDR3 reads TGTGCCACCAGCAGGGACAGCCCCTCTGGGGCCAACGTCCTGACTTTC. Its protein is CATSRDSPSGANVLTF. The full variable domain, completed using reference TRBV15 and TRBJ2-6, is DAMVIQNPRYQVTQFGKPVTLSCSQTLNHNVMYWYQQKSSQAPKLLFHYYDKDFNNEADTPDNFQSRRPNTSFCFLDIRSPGLGDTAMYLCATSRDSPSGANVLTFGAGSRLTVL.

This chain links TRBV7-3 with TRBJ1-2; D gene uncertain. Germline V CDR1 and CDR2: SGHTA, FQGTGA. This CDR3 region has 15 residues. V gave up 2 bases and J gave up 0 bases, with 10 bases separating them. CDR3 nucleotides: TGTGCCAGCAGCTTATCGGGCAGCTCTAACTATGGCTACACCTTC. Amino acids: CASSLSGSSNYGYTF.

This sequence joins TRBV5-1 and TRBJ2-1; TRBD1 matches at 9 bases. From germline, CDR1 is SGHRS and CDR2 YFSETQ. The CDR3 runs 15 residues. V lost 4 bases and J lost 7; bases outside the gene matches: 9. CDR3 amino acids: CASSPGTGKENEQFF. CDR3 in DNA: TGCGCCAGCAGCCCAGGGACAGGGAAAGAGAATGAGCAGTTCTTC.